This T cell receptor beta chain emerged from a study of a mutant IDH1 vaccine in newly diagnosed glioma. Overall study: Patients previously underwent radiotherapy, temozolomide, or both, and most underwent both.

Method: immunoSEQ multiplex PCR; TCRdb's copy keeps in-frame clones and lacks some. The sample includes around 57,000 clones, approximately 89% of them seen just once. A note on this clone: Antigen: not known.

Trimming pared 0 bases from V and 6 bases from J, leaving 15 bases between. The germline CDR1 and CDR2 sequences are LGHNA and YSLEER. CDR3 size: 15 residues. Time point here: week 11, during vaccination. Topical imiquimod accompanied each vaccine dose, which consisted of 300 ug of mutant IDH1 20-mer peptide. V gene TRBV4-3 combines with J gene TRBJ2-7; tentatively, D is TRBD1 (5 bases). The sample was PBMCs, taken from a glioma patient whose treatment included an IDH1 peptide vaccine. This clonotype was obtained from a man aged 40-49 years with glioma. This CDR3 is CASSQDLQVAGEQYF. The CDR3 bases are TGCGCCAGCAGCCAAGATCTACAGGTTGCAGGCGAGCAGTACTTC.